What follows is one TCR beta chain and its context. This clone was seen a handful of times. It lacks a known antigen. No per-base quality is available; no much larger clone lies one base away. The data originate from a study of siplizumab effects on memory and regulatory T cells (dated by TCRdb to about 2019). For the wider study: The study examined how the anti-CD2 antibody siplizumab affects alloreactive T-cell subsets in allogeneic mixed lymphocyte reactions built from human PBMCs. What the authors observed across the whole study: No functional confirmation was obtained for the suppressive function of proliferating Tregs from siplizumab cultures. For roughly 75-97% of proliferating CD4+ or CD8+ clones, no naive or memory phenotype could be assigned. Siplizumab significantly lowered the cumulative frequency of alloreactive sequences that could be traced to unstimulated CD4+ memory T cells. Greater diversity appeared to be present in unstimulated naive T cells than in memory T cells, and a substantial contribution to the alloresponse seemed to be made by naive cells. In reactions with siplizumab, an average of approximately 70% of mappable alloreactive CD4+ clones were Treg-derived, compared with about 27% in control reactions. Because sequences below about 10^-5 frequency were poorly captured, only a minor fraction of alloreactive clones could be mapped to unstimulated subsets.

The library was produced with the immunoSEQ multiplex PCR assay. The deep sequencing platform assayed about 91,000 TCR templates per sample. Genomic DNA extracted from sorted T cells was the material used for TCRbeta CDR3 sequencing. On the authors' methods: The R programming language was used for clonal analysis of TCRbeta CDR3 data. Unstimulated samples were compared with post-reaction CFSE-low samples to define alloreactive CD4+ and CD8+ clones. By matching sequences to the repertoires of sorted unstimulated Treg and non-Treg cells, each alloreactive CD4+ clone was assigned a regulatory or non-regulatory origin. TCRdb mirrors the immuneACCESS table, restricted to in-frame sequences. Some clones are absent from its copies; in checked studies, under half trace to an unresolved V gene, and the reason for the others is unknown. The V and J calls and clone size come from that table; D and trimming were worked out from the DNA. Counted in this sample were about 120,000 clones; around 95% of them appeared once. The ten largest account for roughly 0.16% of the sample.

Via the germline V gene, CDR1 is SNHLY and CDR2 FYNNEI. CDR3 length: 13 amino acids, cysteine to phenylalanine. Kept here is only the CDR3 DNA, which spans 39 bases and is read in frame from base 1. V is clipped by 8 bases and J by 5 bases, and the sequence between their germline boundaries is 12 bases long. Sorted unstimulated T cells, along with proliferating T cells recovered from mixed lymphocyte reactions, underwent TCRbeta CDR3 sequencing. Fresh whole blood from fewer than 11 HLA-typed healthy donors was used to isolate PBMCs. To map where alloreactive clones came from, unstimulated CD4+ non-regulatory T cells were FACS-sorted.

Sequencing was performed on non-Treg CD4+ T cells sorted from blood. What this sample's cell subset or site label stands for: FACS-sorted unstimulated CD4+ non-regulatory T cells. Recombination linked TRBV2 to TRBJ1-4; the D gene is perhaps TRBD1, on 6 matching bases. The clonotype comes from a human donor in good health. The CDR3 region reads CASFRTENEKLFF. The bases are TGTGCCAGCTTTCGGACAGAGAATGAAAAACTGTTTTTT.